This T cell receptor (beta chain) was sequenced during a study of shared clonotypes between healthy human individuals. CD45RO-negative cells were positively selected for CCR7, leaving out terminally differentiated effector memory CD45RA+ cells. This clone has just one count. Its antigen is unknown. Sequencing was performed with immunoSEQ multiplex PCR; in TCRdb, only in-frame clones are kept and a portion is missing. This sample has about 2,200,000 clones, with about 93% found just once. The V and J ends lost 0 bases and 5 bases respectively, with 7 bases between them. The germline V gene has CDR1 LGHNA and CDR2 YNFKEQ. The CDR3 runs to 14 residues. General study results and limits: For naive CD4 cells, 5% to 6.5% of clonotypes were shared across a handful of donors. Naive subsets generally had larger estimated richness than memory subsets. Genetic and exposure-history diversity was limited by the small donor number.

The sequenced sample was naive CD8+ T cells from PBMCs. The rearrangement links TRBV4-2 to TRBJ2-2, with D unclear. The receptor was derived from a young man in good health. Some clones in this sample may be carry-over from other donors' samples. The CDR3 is CASSQDGGTGELFF. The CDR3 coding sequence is TGTGCCAGCAGCCAAGATGGTGGAACCGGGGAGCTGTTTTTT.